These T cell receptor beta chains were read from a single sample in a study of blood T cell repertoires in COVID-19. Produced via immunoSEQ multiplex PCR; TCRdb's table is partial and in-frame only. The data show about 230,000 clones, around 86% seen once. The sequencing sample was made of peripheral blood. The receptors here all came from a man aged 50 to 60 with COVID-19, enrolled during active disease. The CDR3 runs from the conserved cysteine through the conserved F or W. The D gene is left open where the match is weak. Where a row states a size, it is once, few, many or the class of an expanded clone; other rows omit it.

D	V	J	size	CDR3	DNA
TRBD1	TRBV7-9	TRBJ2-5	.	CASSSLDRGAQETQYF	TGTGCCAGCAGCTCCCTCGACAGGGGCGCCCAAGAGACCCAGTACTTC
.	TRBV19	TRBJ1-5	.	CARAGGGGQPQHF	TGTGCCCGTGCGGGGGGGGGCGGGCAGCCCCAGCATTTT
TRBD2	TRBV19	TRBJ2-3	.	CASRGLAGEGTDTQYF	TGTGCCAGTAGGGGACTAGCGGGAGAGGGCACAGATACGCAGTATTTT
.	TRBV18	TRBJ1-4	.	CASSQDRSNEKLFF	TGTGCCAGCTCACAGGACAGATCTAATGAAAAACTGTTTTTT
.	TRBV9	TRBJ2-2	.	CASSLDPLNTGELFF	TGTGCCAGCAGCCTAGACCCCCTAAACACCGGGGAGCTGTTTTTT
TRBD2	TRBV7-6	TRBJ2-7	.	CASSPAGLSYEQYF	TGTGCCAGCAGCCCAGCGGGACTGTCCTACGAGCAGTACTTC
.	TRBV19	TRBJ1-5	.	CASSRYHTGTGPSQPQHF	TGTGCCAGTAGTCGGTACCACACCGGGACTGGGCCCTCTCAGCCCCAGCATTTT
.	TRBV25-1	TRBJ1-6	.	CASSDLYNSPLHF	TGTGCCAGCAGTGACCTCTATAATTCACCCCTCCACTTT
.	TRBV7-9	TRBJ1-5	once	CASSPPGQPQHF	TGTGCCAGCAGCCCCCCGGGTCAGCCCCAGCATTTT
TRBD1	TRBV11-2	TRBJ1-6	.	CASRDRGLNSPLHF	TGTGCCAGCCGGGACAGGGGGCTTAATTCACCCCTCCACTTT
TRBD2	TRBV9	TRBJ2-3	once	CASSPQGLAGGKDTQYF	TGTGCCAGCAGCCCCCAGGGACTAGCGGGAGGGAAAGATACGCAGTATTTT
TRBD1	TRBV27	TRBJ1-6	once	CASSRTGYNSPLHF	TGTGCCAGCAGTAGGACAGGTTATAATTCACCCCTCCACTTT
.	TRBV27	TRBJ2-7	.	CASSSLQGRSYEQYF	TGTGCCAGCAGTTCGCTACAGGGGAGGTCCTACGAGCAGTACTTC
.	TRBV3-1/TRBV3-2	TRBJ2-5	.	CASSQIFGETQYF	TGTGCCAGCAGCCAAATATTCGGGGAGACCCAGTACTTC
.	TRBV7-2	TRBJ1-1	.	CASSIDLNTEAFF	TGTGCCAGCAGCATTGATCTAAACACTGAAGCTTTCTTT
.	TRBV5-6	TRBJ2-4	.	CASSPGSLKNIQYF	TGTGCCAGCAGCCCCGGTAGTCTTAAAAACATTCAGTACTTC
TRBD2	TRBV29-1	TRBJ2-7	.	CSAGLAGEVPYF	TGCAGCGCTGGACTAGCGGGAGAGGTTCCGTACTTC
.	TRBV5-1	TRBJ2-7	.	CASTVQGSPTYEQYF	TGCGCCAGCACCGTGCAGGGGTCACCTACCTACGAGCAGTACTTC
TRBD1	TRBV3-1/TRBV3-2	TRBJ1-2	.	CASSRQGVDGYTF	TGTGCCAGCAGCCGACAGGGGGTCGATGGCTACACCTTC
.	TRBV19	TRBJ2-6	.	CASSIGAGAGANVLTF	TGTGCCAGTAGTATAGGAGCAGGGGCTGGGGCCAACGTCCTGACTTTC
.	TRBV30	TRBJ1-5	.	CAWSVRGAAYSNQPQHF	TGTGCCTGGAGCGTCAGAGGAGCCGCATATAGCAATCAGCCCCAGCATTTT
.	TRBV7-9	TRBJ1-4	.	CASSLGTRTSTNEKLFF	TGTGCCAGCAGCTTAGGTACAAGAACCTCAACTAATGAAAAACTGTTTTTT
.	TRBV6-5	TRBJ1-3	.	CASSRDRVSGNTIYF	TGTGCCAGCAGTAGAGACAGAGTCTCTGGAAACACCATATATTTT
.	TRBV7-7	TRBJ1-1	.	CASRQRGYDSFF	TGTGCTAGCAGACAAAGGGGGTACGACTCTTTCTTT
.	TRBV5-1	TRBJ1-4	.	CASSLYRSGNQNEKLFF	TGCGCCAGCAGCCTCTATAGGTCCGGGAACCAAAATGAAAAACTGTTTTTT
TRBD1	TRBV5-3	TRBJ1-4	.	CARPTQGVNGEKLFF	TGTGCCAGACCCACCCAGGGGGTTAATGGTGAAAAACTGTTTTTT
.	TRBV30	TRBJ1-6	.	CAWSVPGTLSTDSPLHF	TGTGCCTGGAGTGTACCGGGGACTTTAAGTACGGATTCACCCCTCCACTTT
TRBD2	TRBV5-1	TRBJ2-5	.	CASSRTSGSLETQYF	TGCGCCAGCAGCCGTACTAGCGGGAGTTTGGAGACCCAGTACTTC
TRBD2	TRBV27	TRBJ2-1	.	CASVTSGKNEQFF	TGTGCCAGCGTGACTAGCGGGAAAAATGAGCAGTTCTTC
.	TRBV6-5	TRBJ2-2	once	CASSRTGISTGELFF	TGTGCCAGCAGTCGTACAGGGATCTCTACCGGGGAGCTGTTTTTT
.	TRBV19	TRBJ1-5	few	CASSIGRSGRAHSNQPQHF	TGTGCCAGTAGTATCGGTCGGTCGGGCAGGGCCCATAGCAATCAGCCCCAGCATTTT
TRBD1	TRBV28	TRBJ1-5	.	CASIGSGGSYGNQPQHF	TGTGCCAGCATAGGGTCAGGGGGCTCTTACGGCAATCAGCCCCAGCATTTT
TRBD2	TRBV27	TRBJ2-7	.	CASSLVPGLAGENYEQYF	TGTGCCAGCAGTTTGGTCCCGGGACTAGCGGGAGAAAACTACGAGCAGTACTTC